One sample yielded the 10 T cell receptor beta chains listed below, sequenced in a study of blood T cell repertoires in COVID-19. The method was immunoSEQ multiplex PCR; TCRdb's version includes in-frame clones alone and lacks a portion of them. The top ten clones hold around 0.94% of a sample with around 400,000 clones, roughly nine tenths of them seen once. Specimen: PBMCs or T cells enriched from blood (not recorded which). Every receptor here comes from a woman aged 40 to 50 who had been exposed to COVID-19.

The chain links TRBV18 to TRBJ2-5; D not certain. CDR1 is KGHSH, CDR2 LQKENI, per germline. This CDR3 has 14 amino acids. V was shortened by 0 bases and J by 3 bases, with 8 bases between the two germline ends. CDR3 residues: CASSPPSGKETQYF. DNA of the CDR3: TGTGCCAGCTCACCACCGTCAGGAAAAGAGACCCAGTACTTC.

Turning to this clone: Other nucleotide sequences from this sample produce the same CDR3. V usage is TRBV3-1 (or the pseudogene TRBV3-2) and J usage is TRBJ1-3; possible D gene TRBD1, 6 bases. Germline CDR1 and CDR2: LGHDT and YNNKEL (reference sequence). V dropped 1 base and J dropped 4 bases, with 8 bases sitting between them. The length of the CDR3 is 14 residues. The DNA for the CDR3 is TGTGCCAGCAGCCAAGGGGGGCACGGAAACACCATATATTTT. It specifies CASSQGGHGNTIYF.

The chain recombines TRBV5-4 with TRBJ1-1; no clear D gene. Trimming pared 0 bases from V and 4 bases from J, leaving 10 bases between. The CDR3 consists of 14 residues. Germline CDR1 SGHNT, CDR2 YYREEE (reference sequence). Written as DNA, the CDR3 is TGTGCCAGCAGCTTGGTACGGGGAGGCACTGAAGCTTTCTTT. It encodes CASSLVRGGTEAFF.

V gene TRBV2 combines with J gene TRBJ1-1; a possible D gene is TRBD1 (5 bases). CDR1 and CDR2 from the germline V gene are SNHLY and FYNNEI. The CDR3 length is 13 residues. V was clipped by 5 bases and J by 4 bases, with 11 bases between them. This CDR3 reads CASSSQGSTEAFF. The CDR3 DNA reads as TGTGCCAGCAGTTCTCAGGGTTCCACTGAAGCTTTCTTT.

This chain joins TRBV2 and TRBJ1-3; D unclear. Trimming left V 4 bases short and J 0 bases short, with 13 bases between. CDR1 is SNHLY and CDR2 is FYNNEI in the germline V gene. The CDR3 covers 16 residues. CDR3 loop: CASSGGYSLSGNTIYF. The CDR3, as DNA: TGTGCCAGCAGTGGAGGGTATAGCCTCTCTGGAAACACCATATATTTT.

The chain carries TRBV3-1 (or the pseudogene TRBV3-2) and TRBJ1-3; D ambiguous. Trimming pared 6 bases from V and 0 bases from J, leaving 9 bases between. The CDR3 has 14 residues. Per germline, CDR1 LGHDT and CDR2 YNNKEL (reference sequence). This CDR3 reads CASSRLDSGNTIYF. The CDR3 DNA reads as TGTGCCAGCAGTCGTTTAGACTCTGGAAACACCATATATTTT.

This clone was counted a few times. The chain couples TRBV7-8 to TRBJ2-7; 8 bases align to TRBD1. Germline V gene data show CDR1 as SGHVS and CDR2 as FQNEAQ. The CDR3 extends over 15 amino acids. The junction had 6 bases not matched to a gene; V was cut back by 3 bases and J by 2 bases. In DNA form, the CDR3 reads TGTGCCAGCAGCTTGGCAGGACAGGGTACCTACGAGCAGTACTTC. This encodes CASSLAGQGTYEQYF. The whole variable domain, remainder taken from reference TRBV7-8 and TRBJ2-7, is GAGVSQSPRYKVAKRGQDVALRCDPISGHVSLFWYQQALGQGPEFLTYFQNEAQLDKSGLPSDRFFAERPEGSVSTLKIQRTQQEDSAVYLCASSLAGQGTYEQYFGPGTRLTVT.

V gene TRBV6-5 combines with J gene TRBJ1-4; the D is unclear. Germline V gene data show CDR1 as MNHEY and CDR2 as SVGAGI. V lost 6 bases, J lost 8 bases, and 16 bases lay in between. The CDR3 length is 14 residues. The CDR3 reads CASRRGSLGEKLFF. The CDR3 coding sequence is TGTGCCAGCAGAAGAGGGTCCCTCGGGGAAAAACTGTTTTTT.

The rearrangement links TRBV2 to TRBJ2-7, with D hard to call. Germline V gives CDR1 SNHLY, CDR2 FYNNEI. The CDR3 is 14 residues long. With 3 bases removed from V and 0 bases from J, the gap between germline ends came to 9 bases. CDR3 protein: CASSERPSSYEQYF. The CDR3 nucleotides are TGTGCCAGCAGTGAGCGCCCTAGCTCCTACGAGCAGTACTTC.

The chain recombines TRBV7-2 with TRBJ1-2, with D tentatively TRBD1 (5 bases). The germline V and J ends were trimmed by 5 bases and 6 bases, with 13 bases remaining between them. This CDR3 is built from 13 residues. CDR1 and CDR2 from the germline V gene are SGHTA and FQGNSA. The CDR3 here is CASSPVRAHGYTF. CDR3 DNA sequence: TGTGCCAGCAGCCCCGTCAGGGCCCATGGCTACACCTTC.